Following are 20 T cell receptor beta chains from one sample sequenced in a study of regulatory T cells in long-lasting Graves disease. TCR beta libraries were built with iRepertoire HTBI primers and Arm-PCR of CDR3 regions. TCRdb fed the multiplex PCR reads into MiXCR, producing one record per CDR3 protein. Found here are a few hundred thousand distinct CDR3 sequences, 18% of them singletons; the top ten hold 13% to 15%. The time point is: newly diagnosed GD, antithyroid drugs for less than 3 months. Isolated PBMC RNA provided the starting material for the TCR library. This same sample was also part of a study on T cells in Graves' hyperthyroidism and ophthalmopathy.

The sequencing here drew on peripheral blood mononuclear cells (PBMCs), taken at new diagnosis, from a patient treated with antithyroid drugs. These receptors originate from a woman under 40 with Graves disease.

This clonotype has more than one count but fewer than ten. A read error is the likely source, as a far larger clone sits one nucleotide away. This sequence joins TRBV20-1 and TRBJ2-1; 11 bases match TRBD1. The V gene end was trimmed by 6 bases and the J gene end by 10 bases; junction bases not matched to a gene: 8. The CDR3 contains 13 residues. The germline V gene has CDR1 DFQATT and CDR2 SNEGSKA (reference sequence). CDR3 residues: CSAGTGGSYEQFF. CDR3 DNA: TGCAGTGCGGGGACAGGGGGGTCCTACGAGCAGTTCTTC.

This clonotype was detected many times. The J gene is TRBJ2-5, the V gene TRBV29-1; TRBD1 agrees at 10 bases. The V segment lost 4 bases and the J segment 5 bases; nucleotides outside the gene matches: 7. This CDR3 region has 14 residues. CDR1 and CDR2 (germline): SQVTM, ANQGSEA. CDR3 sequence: CSVAETGGGETQYF. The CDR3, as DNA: TGCAGCGTTGCCGAGACAGGGGGCGGCGAGACCCAGTACTTC.

The CDR3 nucleotides are TGCAGTGCATCCGACAGGGCGAAAGGAAACACCATATATTTT. It yields the protein CSASDRAKGNTIYF. The chain links TRBV20-1 to TRBJ1-3; TRBD1 agrees at 7 bases. CDR1 and CDR2 from the germline V gene are DFQATT and SNEGSKA (reference sequence). V lost 6 bases, J lost 4 bases, and 9 bases stayed unmatched. The CDR3 runs to 14 residues.

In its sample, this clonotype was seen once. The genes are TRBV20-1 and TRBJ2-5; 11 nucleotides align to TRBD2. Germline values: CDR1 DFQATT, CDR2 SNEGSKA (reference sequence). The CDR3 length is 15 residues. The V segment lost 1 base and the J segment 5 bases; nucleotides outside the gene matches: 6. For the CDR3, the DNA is TGCAGTGCTAGAGGGAGTAGCGGGGGGGCCGAGACCCAGTACTTC. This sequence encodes CSARGSSGGAETQYF.

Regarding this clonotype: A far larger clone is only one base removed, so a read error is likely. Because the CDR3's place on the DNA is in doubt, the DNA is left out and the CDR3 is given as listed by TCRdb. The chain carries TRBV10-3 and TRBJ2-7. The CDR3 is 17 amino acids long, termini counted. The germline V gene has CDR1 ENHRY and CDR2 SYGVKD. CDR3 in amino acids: CASSYSCQARGSNEQYF.

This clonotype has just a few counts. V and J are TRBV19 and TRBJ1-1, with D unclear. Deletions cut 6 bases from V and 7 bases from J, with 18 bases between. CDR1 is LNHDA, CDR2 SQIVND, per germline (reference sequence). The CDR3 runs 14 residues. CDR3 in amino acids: CASSLLQAPFEAFF. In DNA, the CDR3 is TGTGCCAGTAGCCTCTTGCAGGCACCCTTTGAAGCTTTCTTT.

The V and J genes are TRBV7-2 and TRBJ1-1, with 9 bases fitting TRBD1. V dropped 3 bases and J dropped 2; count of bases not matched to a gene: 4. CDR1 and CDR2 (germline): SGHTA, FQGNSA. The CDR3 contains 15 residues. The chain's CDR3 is CASSFTGGVNTEAFF. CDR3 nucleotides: TGTGCCAGCAGCTTCACAGGGGGCGTCAACACTGAAGCTTTCTTT.

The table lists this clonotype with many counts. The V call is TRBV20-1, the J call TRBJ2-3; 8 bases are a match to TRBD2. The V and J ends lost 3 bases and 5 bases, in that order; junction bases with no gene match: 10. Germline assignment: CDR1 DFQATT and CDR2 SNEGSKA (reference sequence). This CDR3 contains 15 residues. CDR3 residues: CSARSLAGPGDTQYF. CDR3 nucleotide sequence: TGCAGTGCTAGGAGCCTAGCGGGCCCCGGAGATACGCAGTATTTT.

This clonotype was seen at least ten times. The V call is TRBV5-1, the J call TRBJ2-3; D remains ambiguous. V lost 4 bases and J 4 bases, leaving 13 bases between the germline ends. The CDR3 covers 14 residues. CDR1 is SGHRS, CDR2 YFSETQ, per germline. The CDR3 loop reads CASSELPPADTQYF. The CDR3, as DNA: TGCGCCAGCAGCGAGTTACCTCCCGCAGATACGCAGTATTTT.

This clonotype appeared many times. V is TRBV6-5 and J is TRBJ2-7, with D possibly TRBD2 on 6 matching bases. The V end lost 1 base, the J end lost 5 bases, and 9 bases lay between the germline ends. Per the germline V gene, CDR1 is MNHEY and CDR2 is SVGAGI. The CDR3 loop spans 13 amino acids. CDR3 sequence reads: CASSYLDYDEQYF. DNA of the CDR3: TGTGCCAGCAGTTACTTGGACTATGACGAGCAGTACTTC.

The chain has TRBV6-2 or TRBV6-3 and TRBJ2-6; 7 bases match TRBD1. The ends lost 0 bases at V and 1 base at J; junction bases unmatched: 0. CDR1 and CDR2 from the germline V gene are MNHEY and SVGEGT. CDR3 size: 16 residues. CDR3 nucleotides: TGTGCCAGCAGTTACTCGACAGGGTCTGGGGCCAACGTCCTGACTTTC. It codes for CASSYSTGSGANVLTF.

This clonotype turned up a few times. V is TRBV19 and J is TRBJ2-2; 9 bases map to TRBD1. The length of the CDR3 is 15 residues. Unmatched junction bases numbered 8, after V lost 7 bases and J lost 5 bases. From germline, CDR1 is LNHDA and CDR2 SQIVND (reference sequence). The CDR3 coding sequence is TGTGCCAGTAAGCTCCGGGACAGGGAAACCGGGGAGCTGTTTTTT. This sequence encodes CASKLRDRETGELFF.

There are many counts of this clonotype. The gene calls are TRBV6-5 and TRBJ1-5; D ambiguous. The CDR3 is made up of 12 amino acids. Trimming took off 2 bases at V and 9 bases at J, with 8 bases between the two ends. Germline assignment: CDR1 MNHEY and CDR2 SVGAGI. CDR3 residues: CASSYVRWPQHF. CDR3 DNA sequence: TGTGCCAGCAGTTACGTCCGGTGGCCCCAGCATTTT.

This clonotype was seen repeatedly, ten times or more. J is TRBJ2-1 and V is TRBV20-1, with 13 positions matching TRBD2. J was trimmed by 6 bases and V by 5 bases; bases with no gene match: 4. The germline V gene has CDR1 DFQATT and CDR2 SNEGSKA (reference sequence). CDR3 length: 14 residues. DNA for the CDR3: TGCAGTGCTCAGACTAGCGGGGGGCCCAATGAGCAGTTCTTC. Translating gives CSAQTSGGPNEQFF.

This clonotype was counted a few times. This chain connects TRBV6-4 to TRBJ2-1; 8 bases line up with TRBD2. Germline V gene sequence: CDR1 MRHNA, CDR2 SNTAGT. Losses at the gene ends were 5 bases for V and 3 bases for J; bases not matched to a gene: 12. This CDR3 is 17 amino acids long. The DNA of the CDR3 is TGTGCCAGCAGTAAGGTCCTGGCGGGGGGATTCTACAATGAGCAGTTCTTC. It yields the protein CASSKVLAGGFYNEQFF.

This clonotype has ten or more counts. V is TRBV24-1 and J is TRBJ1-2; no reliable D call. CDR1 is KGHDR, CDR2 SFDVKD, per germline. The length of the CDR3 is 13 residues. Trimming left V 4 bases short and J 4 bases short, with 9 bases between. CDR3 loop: CATSESRFYGYTF. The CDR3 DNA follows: TGTGCCACCAGTGAATCCAGGTTCTATGGCTACACCTTC.

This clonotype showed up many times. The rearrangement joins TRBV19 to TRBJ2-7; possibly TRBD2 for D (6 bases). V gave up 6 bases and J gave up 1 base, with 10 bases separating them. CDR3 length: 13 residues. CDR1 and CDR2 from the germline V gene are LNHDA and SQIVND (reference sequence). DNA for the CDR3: TGTGCCAGTAGCCTCGGGACTTCCTACGAGCAGTACTTC. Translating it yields CASSLGTSYEQYF.

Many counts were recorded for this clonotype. This chain's CDR3 is CASSVWEDTEAFF. For the CDR3, the DNA is TGTGCCAGCAGCGTATGGGAGGACACTGAAGCTTTCTTT. The chain couples TRBV9 to TRBJ1-1; D is uncertain. The germline V gene encodes CDR1 SGDLS and CDR2 YYNGEE. The V end was cut by 1 base, the J end by 3 bases, with 7 bases between. CDR3 length equals 13 residues.

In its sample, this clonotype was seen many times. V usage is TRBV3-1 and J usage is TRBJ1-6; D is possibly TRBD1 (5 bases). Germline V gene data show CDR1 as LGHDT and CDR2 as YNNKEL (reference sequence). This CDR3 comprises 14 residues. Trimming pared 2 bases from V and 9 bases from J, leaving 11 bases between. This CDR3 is CASSQTGYGSPLHF. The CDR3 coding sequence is TGTGCCAGCAGCCAAACAGGTTATGGTTCACCCCTCCACTTT.

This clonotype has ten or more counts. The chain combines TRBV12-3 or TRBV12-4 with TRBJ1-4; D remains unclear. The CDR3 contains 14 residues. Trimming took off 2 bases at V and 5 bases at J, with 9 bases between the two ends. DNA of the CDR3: TGTGCCAGCAGTTTAAGCGGCGGAAATGAAAAACTGTTTTTT. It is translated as CASSLSGGNEKLFF.